Following are 24 T cell receptor beta chains from one sample sequenced in a study of blood T cell repertoires in COVID-19. Here immunoSEQ multiplex PCR was the method, and the copy in TCRdb shows in-frame clones only, minus some. The table has 140,000 to 150,000 clones, roughly 86% seen once. Sequenced sample: peripheral blood. The receptors stem from a human donor in a cohort sampled during active COVID-19.

The genes are TRBV7-2 and TRBJ2-7, with D possibly being TRBD2 (6 bases). Between the trimmed V and J ends, which lost 8 bases and 0 bases, there was a span of 11 bases. The germline gives CDR1 SGHTA, CDR2 FQGNSA. The CDR3 runs to 13 residues. CDR3 coding DNA: TGTGCCAGCGTGGGGGGTAGCTCCTACGAGCAGTACTTC. Translation gives CASVGGSSYEQYF.

This chain joins TRBV30 and TRBJ2-2; tentative D call: TRBD1 (5 bases). This CDR3 region has 14 residues. Germline assignment: CDR1 GTSNPN and CDR2 SVGIG (reference sequence). The V gene lost 0 bases and the J gene lost 3 bases, with 8 bases spanning the gap. DNA for the CDR3: TGTGCCTGGAGTGTAGGGGCCGACACCGGGGAGCTGTTTTTT. It specifies CAWSVGADTGELFF. Full variable domain (remainder filled in from reference TRBV30 and TRBJ2-2): SQTIHQWPATLVQPVGSPLSLECTVEGTSNPNLYWYRQAAGRGLQLLFYSVGIGQISSEVPQNLSASRPQDRQFILSSKKLLLSDSGFYLCAWSVGADTGELFFGEGSRLTVL.

The count of this clone is one. The genes are TRBV27 and TRBJ1-6; the D gene is possibly TRBD1 (5 bases). V dropped 6 bases and J dropped 2 bases, with 17 bases sitting between them. The CDR3 loop spans 17 amino acids. CDR1 and CDR2 (germline): MNHEY, SMNVEV (reference sequence). The CDR3 spells CASSPDPGRPYNSPLHF. CDR3 DNA sequence: TGTGCCAGCAGCCCTGACCCAGGGCGGCCCTATAATTCACCCCTCCACTTT.

This chain connects TRBV18 to TRBJ2-3; 8 nucleotides match TRBD1. Germline assignment: CDR1 KGHSH and CDR2 LQKENI. V lost 3 bases and J lost 3; bases outside the gene matches: 5. The CDR3 sequence is 15 residues long. CDR3 bases: TGTGCCAGCTCACCTAGACAGGGGAGTACAGATACGCAGTATTTT. Translation gives CASSPRQGSTDTQYF.

CDR3 residues: CASSLGGGRDYNEQFF. The CDR3 DNA sequence: TGTGCCAGCAGCTTGGGGGGCGGGAGGGACTACAATGAGCAGTTCTTC. The V call is TRBV5-4, the J call TRBJ2-1, with 9 bases aligning to TRBD2. Germline lookup yields CDR1 SGHNT and CDR2 YYREEE (reference sequence). V was pared by 0 bases and J by 3 bases, with 4 bases of the junction left unmatched. This CDR3 is built from 16 residues. The variable domain in full, with the rest retrieved from reference TRBV5-4 and TRBJ2-1, is ETGVTQSPTHLIKTRGQQVTLRCSSQSGHNTVSWYQQALGQGPQFIFQYYREEENGRGNFPPRFSGLQFPNYSSELNVNALELDDSALYLCASSLGGGRDYNEQFFGPGTRLTVL.

J is TRBJ2-7 and V is TRBV2; maybe TRBD2 (6 bases). Trimming took off 1 base at V and 3 bases at J, with 13 bases between the two ends. Germline-derived CDR1 and CDR2 are SNHLY and FYNNEI. CDR3 length: 15 amino acids. For the CDR3, the DNA is TGTGCCAGCAGTGAAGTTGTACTAGCTTACTACGAGCAGTACTTC. Its translation: CASSEVVLAYYEQYF.

The chain recombines TRBV30 with TRBJ1-5, with a weak D call TRBD1 (6 bases). Germline lookup yields CDR1 GTSNPN and CDR2 SVGIG (reference sequence). The CDR3 extends over 15 amino acids. Trimming pared 2 bases from V and 5 bases from J, leaving 16 bases between. The CDR3 DNA follows: TGTGCCTGGAGTCGGTTTGGACAGTTTTATCAGCCCCAGCATTTT. Translated, it gives CAWSRFGQFYQPQHF.

The chain employs TRBV19 and TRBJ2-5; weak D call: TRBD2 (5 bases). CDR1 and CDR2 (germline): LNHDA, SQIVND (reference sequence). The CDR3 is made up of 13 amino acids. Trimming took off 5 bases at V and 4 bases at J, with 11 bases between the two ends. In DNA form, the CDR3 reads TGTGCCAGTAGTCCCGGACTGGGAGAGACCCAGTACTTC. Translated, it gives CASSPGLGETQYF.

This sequence joins TRBV15 and TRBJ1-1; D is unclear. This CDR3 region has 13 residues. The germline gives CDR1 LNHNV, CDR2 YYDKDF (reference sequence). V was trimmed by 2 bases and J by 0 bases, leaving 4 bases between them. This CDR3 reads CATSRQVNTEAFF. The CDR3, as DNA: TGTGCCACCAGCAGACAGGTGAACACTGAAGCTTTCTTT.

This chain joins TRBV12-3 or TRBV12-4 and TRBJ1-2; TRBD1 matches at 7 bases. The CDR3 extends over 13 amino acids. Losses at the gene ends were 5 bases for V and 2 bases for J; bases not matched to a gene: 2. In nucleotides, the CDR3 is TGTGCCAGCAGTGTGGGACAGAACTATGGCTACACCTTC. It codes for CASSVGQNYGYTF.

The rearrangement joins TRBV7-9 to TRBJ2-1; 9 bases align to TRBD1. After removal of 4 bases from V and 3 bases from J, the junction contained 4 bases not matched to a gene. The germline V gene has CDR1 SEHNR and CDR2 FQNEAQ (reference sequence). The CDR3 runs to 15 residues. CDR3 nucleotide sequence: TGTGCCAGCAGCTACGGGACAGGGAGCTACAATGAGCAGTTCTTC. Its translation: CASSYGTGSYNEQFF. Variable domain in full (rest from reference TRBV7-9 and TRBJ2-1): DTGVSQNPRHKITKRGQNVTFRCDPISEHNRLYWYRQTLGQGPEFLTYFQNEAQLEKSRLLSDRFSAERPKGSFSTLEIQRTEQGDSAMYLCASSYGTGSYNEQFFGPGTRLTVL.

The CDR3 DNA reads as TGTGCCAGCAGCTTGGCGGGATACACAGATACGCAGTATTTT. Protein product: CASSLAGYTDTQYF. The chain has TRBV11-2 and TRBJ2-3; weak D call: TRBD2 (6 bases). Germline CDR1 SGHAT, CDR2 FQNNGV. V gave up 3 bases and J gave up 2 bases, with 9 bases separating them. The CDR3 sequence is 14 residues long.

The chain couples TRBV7-2 to TRBJ1-2; 9 bases are shared with TRBD1. This CDR3 is built from 17 residues. Trimming removed 4 bases from V and 0 bases from J; junction bases left unmatched: 9. Germline lookup yields CDR1 SGHTA and CDR2 FQGNSA. The CDR3 protein is CASSSRTGVGANYGYTF. As DNA, the CDR3 is TGTGCCAGCAGCTCCCGGACAGGGGTAGGGGCTAACTATGGCTACACCTTC.

The chain links TRBV6-5 to TRBJ2-7; unclear D gene. Trimming removed 2 bases from V and 0 bases from J, with 8 bases in between. This CDR3 has 14 residues. CDR1 is MNHEY and CDR2 is SVGAGI in the germline V gene. The CDR3: CASSYVSSSYEQYF. Written as DNA, the CDR3 is TGTGCCAGCAGTTACGTTAGCAGCTCCTACGAGCAGTACTTC.

The table lists this clone with a few counts. The chain links TRBV30 to TRBJ1-2, with 7 positions matching TRBD1. The CDR3 consists of 13 residues. CDR1 and CDR2 (germline): GTSNPN, SVGIG (reference sequence). J was trimmed by 4 bases and V by 5 bases; bases with no gene match: 7. As DNA, the CDR3 is TGTGCCTGGGCACAGGGGTACGGCTATGGCTACACCTTC. Its protein is CAWAQGYGYGYTF.

The J gene is TRBJ1-6, the V gene TRBV28, with 7 bases fitting TRBD1. CDR3 length: 16 residues. Germline CDR1 is MDHEN and CDR2 is SYDVKM. The V gene end was trimmed by 6 bases and the J gene end by 5 bases; junction bases not matched to a gene: 10. The CDR3 loop is CASRNGGQINNSPLHF. In DNA form, the CDR3 reads TGTGCCAGCAGGAACGGGGGACAGATAAATAATTCACCCCTCCACTTT.

The CDR3 loop is CASSGGQQETQYF. The CDR3 DNA reads as TGTGCCAGCAGCGGGGGACAGCAAGAGACCCAGTACTTC. The chain is built from TRBV2 and TRBJ2-5; weak D call: TRBD1 (7 bases). Germline CDR1 reads SNHLY; CDR2 reads FYNNEI. With 6 bases removed from V and 2 bases from J, the gap between germline ends came to 10 bases. This CDR3 contains 13 residues.

This rearrangement joins TRBV19 to TRBJ2-2, with TRBD1 identical over 9 bases. The CDR3 covers 15 residues. The germline CDR1 and CDR2 sequences are LNHDA and SQIVND (reference sequence). The V gene end was trimmed by 1 base and the J gene end by 6 bases; junction bases not matched to a gene: 3. The CDR3 DNA reads TGTGCCAGTAGTATAGCGGGGACAGGGTCCGGGGAGCTGTTTTTT. Amino acid sequence: CASSIAGTGSGELFF.

This clone was observed once. The chain recombines TRBV19 with TRBJ1-5, with no clear D. With 5 bases removed from V and 2 bases from J, the gap between germline ends came to 16 bases. The CDR3 covers 16 residues. Per germline, CDR1 LNHDA and CDR2 SQIVND (reference sequence). CDR3 protein: CASSLSGPAGNQPQHF. The CDR3, as DNA: TGTGCCAGTAGTCTCAGCGGGCCCGCCGGCAATCAGCCCCAGCATTTT.

The chain joins TRBV18 to TRBJ2-1; the match to TRBD1 covers 7 bases. CDR1 is KGHSH, CDR2 LQKENI, per germline. Unmatched junction bases numbered 13, after V lost 6 bases and J lost 8 bases. The length of the CDR3 is 15 residues. This CDR3 reads CASSPAQGSGDEQFF. The CDR3 DNA sequence: TGTGCCAGCTCTCCCGCACAGGGGAGTGGGGATGAGCAGTTCTTC.

This clone was counted a single time. V and J are TRBV28 and TRBJ2-1; 7 bases are shared with TRBD2. The CDR3 runs to 14 residues. With 7 bases clipped from V and 5 bases from J, the junction kept 8 bases outside the gene matches. The germline gives CDR1 MDHEN, CDR2 SYDVKM. The DNA of the CDR3 is TGTGCCAGCATGGTAGGGCTAGCGGACAATGAGCAGTTCTTC. Translating it yields CASMVGLADNEQFF.

This rearrangement joins TRBV7-2 to TRBJ2-3; D gene uncertain. The CDR3 covers 15 residues. Germline V lookup: CDR1 SGHTA, CDR2 FQGNSA. Trimming took off 0 bases at V and 0 bases at J, with 7 bases between the two ends. CDR3 nucleotides: TGTGCCAGCAGCTTAGCCGGGTCTAGCACAGATACGCAGTATTTT. Encoded protein: CASSLAGSSTDTQYF. The whole variable domain, filled in from reference TRBV7-2 and TRBJ2-3, reads GAGVSQSPSNKVTEKGKDVELRCDPISGHTALYWYRQSLGQGLEFLIYFQGNSAPDKSGLPSDRFSAERTGGSVSTLTIQRTQQEDSAVYLCASSLAGSSTDTQYFGPGTRLTVL.

The rearrangement links TRBV11-1 to TRBJ2-3; maybe TRBD2 (6 bases). CDR1 and CDR2 from the germline V gene are SGHAT and FQDESV (reference sequence). V lost 6 bases and J lost 3, with 16 bases in between. The CDR3 covers 15 residues. For the CDR3, the DNA is TGTGCCAGCAGGGGTCTAGCGCTGGGGACAGATACGCAGTATTTT. It yields the protein CASRGLALGTDTQYF.

This clone was found a few times. This chain connects TRBV30 to TRBJ2-7; possibly TRBD2 for D (6 bases). The CDR3 loop spans 14 amino acids. Trimming shortened V by 5 bases and J by 3 bases, and 17 bases separated the two germline ends. From germline, CDR1 is GTSNPN and CDR2 SVGIG (reference sequence). The CDR3 nucleotides are TGTGCCTGGTCTCGCCCGGGACTGATCTACGAGCAGTACTTC. It specifies CAWSRPGLIYEQYF.